The clone carrying this TCR beta chain was detected a few times. Its antigen is not identified. These data come from a study of T cells after yellow fever vaccination. Whole-study context: Some fractions had low cell numbers, and these were prepared with SMART-Seq v4 Ultra Low Input. Notes on the study in general: At 96% for CD4 and around 91% for CD8, most primary-vaccination clones showed up again after the booster.

Germline assignment: CDR1 SGHRS and CDR2 YFSETQ. Deletions cut 4 bases from V and 5 bases from J, with 12 bases between. The CDR3 loop spans 13 amino acids. A process of 5'RACE template switching, which added a universal primer site and UMIs, was used to make TCR cDNA. One entry per CDR3 protein results from TCRdb running MiXCR on the 5' RACE reads. The sample carries more than 300,000 distinct CDR3 sequences, roughly 6.8% recorded once. The chain combines TRBV5-1 with TRBJ2-5; no clear D. This TCR was recovered from a man between 18 and 29 years old who received the YFV17D yellow fever vaccine. The source was PBMCs, collected around 45 days after the first yellow fever vaccination. As DNA, the CDR3 is TGCGCCAGCAGCCTACTCCCTGGGGAGACCCAGTACTTC. Translated: CASSLLPGETQYF.